This TCR beta chain was documented in a study of control samples from healthy donors and cancer patients. Some clones are missing from TCRdb's copy, which holds only in-frame ones; the method was immunoSEQ multiplex PCR. The data hold 130,000 or so clones, with 91% observed a single time. CDR3 length equals 15 residues. The germline CDR1 and CDR2 sequences are SGHRS and YFSETQ. V trimming: 0 bases; J trimming: 7 bases; junction bases outside the gene matches: 5. This clone was counted between two and nine times. The chain joins TRBV5-1 to TRBJ2-1; the match to TRBD2 covers 9 bases. The sample consisted of blood. The sequence was collected from a man younger than 35 in good health. The DNA of the CDR3 is TGCGCCAGCAGCTTGGTAGCGGGGGCGGGAAATGAGCAGTTCTTC. As protein: CASSLVAGAGNEQFF.